The 12 T cell receptor beta chains presented below share a single source sample, sequenced in a study of CD4 T cells in relation to SARS-CoV-2 and coronaviruses. Assay: immunoSEQ multiplex PCR; the TCRdb copy retains only in-frame clones and omits some. The sample consists of about 22,000 clones, less than 75% of them appearing once. Before the COVID-19 pandemic, during about 2011-2019, CD4+ T cells were taken from unexposed donors. CD4+ T cells were isolated from the cells after around 10 days of culture. These receptors' antigens are unknown. Material for sequencing was CD4+ T cells from PBMCs, cultured in vitro. Receptors originate from a human donor in good health.

In its sample, this clone was seen a few times. The gene calls are TRBV6-1 and TRBJ1-2; 8 nucleotides agree with TRBD1. Trimming removed 6 bases from V and 2 bases from J; junction bases left unmatched: 5. Germline CDR1 reads MNHNS; CDR2 reads SASEGT. The CDR3 covers 14 residues. The CDR3 loop is CASRIQGANYGYTF. CDR3 sequence (DNA): TGTGCCAGCAGGATTCAGGGGGCGAACTATGGCTACACCTTC.

This clone was counted between two and nine times. This chain uses TRBV7-2 with TRBJ1-1; 9 bases are a match to TRBD1. CDR3 length equals 16 residues. From germline, CDR1 is SGHTA and CDR2 FQGNSA. V shed 1 base and J 4 bases; nucleotides not matched to a gene: 7. The CDR3 nucleotides are TGTGCCAGCAGCTTAGTCGGGACAGGGATGGTCACTGAAGCTTTCTTT. Its translation is CASSLVGTGMVTEAFF.

This rearrangement joins TRBV19 to TRBJ2-5; possible D gene TRBD2, 5 bases. The CDR3 runs to 14 residues. Germline CDR1 reads LNHDA; CDR2 reads SQIVND (reference sequence). Trimming removed 3 bases from V and 3 bases from J, with 11 bases in between. The CDR3 DNA reads as TGTGCCAGTAGTATCGTTGGAGGAGAAGAGACCCAGTACTTC. Translated, it gives CASSIVGGEETQYF.

The CDR3 here is CASSRTGGSSGANVLTF. In nucleotides, the CDR3 is TGCGCCAGCAGTCGGACAGGGGGCAGTTCTGGGGCCAACGTCCTGACTTTC. The chain joins TRBV4-3 to TRBJ2-6; 11 bases align to TRBD1. The germline V gene encodes CDR1 LGHNA and CDR2 YSLEER. V lost 6 bases to trimming and J lost 1 base; unmatched junction nucleotides: 5. CDR3 length: 17 amino acids.

V and J are TRBV18 and TRBJ1-1, with 8 bases matching TRBD1. V lost 3 bases to trimming and J lost 6 bases; unmatched junction nucleotides: 6. The CDR3 has 14 residues. Germline V gives CDR1 KGHSH, CDR2 LQKENI. The CDR3 is CASSPGGTGAEAFF. The CDR3 DNA is TGTGCCAGCTCACCGGGTGGGACAGGAGCTGAAGCTTTCTTT.

The chain joins TRBV7-3 to TRBJ2-3; 8 positions match TRBD2. Trimming removed 2 bases from V and 4 bases from J; junction bases left unmatched: 5. Looked up from germline, CDR1 is SGHTA and CDR2 is FQGTGA. CDR3 length: 15 residues. This CDR3 reads CASSLSSGSPDTQYF. CDR3 nucleotide sequence: TGTGCCAGCAGCTTATCCAGCGGGAGTCCAGATACGCAGTATTTT.

This clone has only a few counts. The CDR3 DNA sequence: TGTGCCAGCCGAGGGGTCGGGAGCTCCTATAATTCACCCCTCCACTTT. Its translation is CASRGVGSSYNSPLHF. V is TRBV18 and J is TRBJ1-6; a weak D match, TRBD1 (5 bases). The CDR3 consists of 16 residues. Trimming shortened V by 8 bases and J by 0 bases, and 14 bases separated the two germline ends. Germline loops: CDR1 KGHSH, CDR2 LQKENI.

V gene TRBV6-1 combines with J gene TRBJ2-7, with D perhaps TRBD2 (5 bases). CDR3 length: 14 residues. Germline loops: CDR1 MNHNS, CDR2 SASEGT. Trimming removed 1 base from V and 7 bases from J, with 14 bases in between. The CDR3 protein is CASSEVEGLWEQYF. DNA for the CDR3: TGTGCCAGCAGTGAAGTCGAGGGTTTGTGGGAGCAGTACTTC.

V and J are TRBV4-3 and TRBJ1-3; D uncertain. This CDR3 is built from 18 residues. Germline CDR1 and CDR2: LGHNA and YSLEER. V gave up 0 bases and J gave up 0 bases, with 15 bases separating them. CDR3 in amino acids: CASSQDIGLFLSGNTIYF. The DNA for the CDR3 is TGCGCCAGCAGCCAAGATATTGGGCTCTTTCTCTCTGGAAACACCATATATTTT.

V and J are TRBV30 and TRBJ1-4; D unclear. This CDR3 comprises 13 residues. The germline V gene encodes CDR1 GTSNPN and CDR2 SVGIG (reference sequence). V was clipped by 0 bases and J by 7 bases, with 9 bases between them. CDR3 sequence reads: CAWSVHSTEKLFF. CDR3 nucleotides: TGTGCCTGGAGTGTACACAGTACTGAAAAACTGTTTTTT.

The rearrangement joins TRBV29-1 to TRBJ1-2; 12 bases line up with TRBD1. The trim removed 6 bases at V and 8 bases at J, leaving 4 bases unmatched. The germline V gene has CDR1 SQVTM and CDR2 ANQGSEA. The CDR3 has 12 amino acids. CDR3 protein: CSVGQGAGGYTF. The CDR3 coding sequence is TGCAGCGTGGGACAGGGGGCGGGGGGCTACACCTTC.

This rearrangement joins TRBV25-1 to TRBJ2-7; D possibly matches TRBD1 or TRBD2 (7 bases each). Germline V gene lookup returns CDR1 MGHDK and CDR2 SYGVNS. This CDR3 region has 12 residues. The germline V and J ends were trimmed by 6 bases and 5 bases, with 11 bases remaining between them. The CDR3: CASRGGTDEQYF. DNA for the CDR3: TGTGCCAGCAGGGGGGGGACAGACGAGCAGTACTTC.